Listed here are 22 T cell receptor beta chains from one sample, sequenced in a study of blood T cell repertoires in COVID-19. Repertoires were generated with immunoSEQ multiplex PCR, while TCRdb's copy carries only in-frame clones and drops some. The repertoire holds roughly 410,000 clones, about 88% seen once, with roughly 1.6% in the top ten. What was sequenced was peripheral blood. These receptors originate from a woman in her thirties or forties with COVID-19, enrolled during active disease.

This chain joins TRBV2 and TRBJ1-1, with no clear D. The CDR3 sequence is 14 residues long. V shed 3 bases and J shed 7 bases, with 15 bases lying between them. Germline lookup yields CDR1 SNHLY and CDR2 FYNNEI. This CDR3 is CASSDPPRHNEAFF. Here the CDR3 DNA reads TGTGCCAGCAGTGATCCCCCGCGGCACAATGAAGCTTTCTTT.

The DNA for the CDR3 is TGTGCCAGCAGTTTTAGTGTGGAGGGCCAGACCGGGGAGCTGTTTTTT. This codes for CASSFSVEGQTGELFF. V is TRBV27 and J is TRBJ2-2, with a possible D match to TRBD2 (6 bases). From germline, CDR1 is MNHEY and CDR2 SMNVEV (reference sequence). The CDR3 is made up of 16 amino acids. Trimming pared 3 bases from V and 5 bases from J, leaving 16 bases between.

The J gene is TRBJ1-1, the V gene TRBV30; TRBD1 aligns across 7 bases. CDR3 size: 15 residues. CDR1 and CDR2 (germline): GTSNPN, SVGIG (reference sequence). The V segment lost 2 bases and the J segment 2 bases; nucleotides outside the gene matches: 8. The CDR3 loop reads CAWSIWGTDNTEAFF. CDR3 in DNA: TGTGCCTGGAGTATATGGGGGACAGATAACACTGAAGCTTTCTTT.

The rearrangement uses TRBV6-5 and TRBJ1-4; 7 nucleotides match TRBD1. With 1 base clipped from V and 8 bases from J, the junction kept 10 bases outside the gene matches. The CDR3 runs to 16 residues. The germline V gene has CDR1 MNHEY and CDR2 SVGAGI. Here the CDR3 reads CASSYYTGAALEKLFF. In nucleotides, the CDR3 is TGTGCCAGCAGTTACTATACAGGGGCCGCTTTGGAAAAACTGTTTTTT.

The CDR3, as DNA: TGTGCCTGGAGTACAGGGTCCTACGAGCAGTACTTC. It translates to CAWSTGSYEQYF. This chain links TRBV30 with TRBJ2-7; D is possibly TRBD1 (6 bases). The CDR3 loop spans 12 amino acids. V lost 2 bases to trimming and J lost 1 base, with 6 bases between them. In germline, CDR1 is GTSNPN, CDR2 SVGIG (reference sequence).

V is TRBV20-1 and J is TRBJ2-1, with D possibly being TRBD2 (6 bases). Per the germline V gene, CDR1 is DFQATT and CDR2 is SNEGSKA (reference sequence). V lost 3 bases to trimming and J lost 9 bases, with 12 bases between them. CDR3 length: 12 amino acids. The CDR3 loop reads CSASPGVVEQFF. The CDR3 DNA reads TGCAGTGCTAGTCCGGGAGTGGTTGAGCAGTTCTTC.

The chain recombines TRBV6-4 with TRBJ2-2; D possibly corresponds to TRBD1 (6 bases). Per the germline V gene, CDR1 is MRHNA and CDR2 is SNTAGT. CDR3 length: 15 amino acids. V dropped 4 bases and J dropped 1 base, with 10 bases sitting between them. The CDR3 sequence: CASSVEQGNTGELFF. The CDR3 region has the DNA TGTGCCAGCAGTGTCGAACAGGGGAACACCGGGGAGCTGTTTTTT.

This clone was detected only once. This chain links TRBV7-3 with TRBJ2-1; 8 nucleotides match TRBD1. Germline values: CDR1 SGHTA, CDR2 FQGTGA. V was clipped by 3 bases and J by 5 bases; unmatched bases: 6. The CDR3 length is 15 residues. The CDR3 DNA reads TGTGCCAGCAGCTTTTCCAGGGGGCAGAACAATGAGCAGTTCTTC. As protein: CASSFSRGQNNEQFF.

This clone was observed a few times. The chain links TRBV12-5 to TRBJ2-3; TRBD2 aligns across 9 bases. There are 15 residues in the CDR3. Per germline, CDR1 LGHNT and CDR2 FRNRAP. V trimming: 3 bases; J trimming: 2 bases; junction bases outside the gene matches: 3. The CDR3, as DNA: TGTGCTAGTGGTTTCCTAGCGGGGCTCACAGATACGCAGTATTTT. It is translated as CASGFLAGLTDTQYF.

The CDR3 DNA is TGTGCCAGCAGCTTGGGACAGGGCAACGGCTACACCTTC. Its protein product is CASSLGQGNGYTF. The gene calls are TRBV7-8 and TRBJ1-2; TRBD1 agrees at 9 bases. Losses at the gene ends were 3 bases for V and 8 bases for J; bases not matched to a gene: 4. There are 13 residues in the CDR3. Germline V gene lookup returns CDR1 SGHVS and CDR2 FQNEAQ.

The CDR3 coding sequence is TGTGCCAGCAGCGAGGGGCAGAACACAGATACGCAGTATTTT. Translated, it gives CASSEGQNTDTQYF. V gene TRBV9 combines with J gene TRBJ2-3, with D tentatively TRBD1 (5 bases). The CDR3 spans 14 residues. Trimming cost V 3 bases and J 2 bases, with 10 bases left between them. Germline V gene data show CDR1 as SGDLS and CDR2 as YYNGEE. Full variable domain (outside the CDR3, taken from reference TRBV9 and TRBJ2-3): DSGVTQTPKHLITATGQRVTLRCSPRSGDLSVYWYQQSLDQGLQFLIQYYNGEERAKGNILERFSAQQFPDLHSELNLSSLELGDSALYFCASSEGQNTDTQYFGPGTRLTVL.

The chain couples TRBV28 to TRBJ2-5; D is possibly TRBD1 (6 bases). Germline V gene lookup returns CDR1 MDHEN and CDR2 SYDVKM. V was cut by 7 bases and J by 5 bases, with 17 bases left in between. The CDR3 totals 14 residues. The CDR3 nucleotides are TGTGCCAGCACGGGACACCAAAGGGGGGAGACCCAGTACTTC. It codes for CASTGHQRGETQYF.

The chain joins TRBV7-2 to TRBJ2-6; D gene uncertain. Trimming left V 5 bases short and J 3 bases short, with 11 bases between. Per germline, CDR1 SGHTA and CDR2 FQGNSA. The length of the CDR3 is 15 residues. CDR3 region: CASSGDGFGANVLTF. The DNA for the CDR3 is TGTGCCAGCAGCGGCGACGGGTTTGGGGCCAACGTCCTGACTTTC.

The chain joins TRBV18 to TRBJ1-6; D is undetermined. The CDR3 sequence is 14 residues long. Germline CDR1 KGHSH, CDR2 LQKENI. Trimming left V 3 bases short and J 8 bases short, with 11 bases between. Written as DNA, the CDR3 is TGTGCCAGCTCACCCCCCATAGTTGATTCACCCCTCCACTTT. Amino acid sequence: CASSPPIVDSPLHF.

This clone appeared once. This chain connects TRBV2 to TRBJ2-2; D is undetermined. The CDR3 is 14 amino acids. Germline loops: CDR1 SNHLY, CDR2 FYNNEI. V dropped 3 bases and J dropped 1 base, with 6 bases sitting between them. DNA for the CDR3: TGTGCCAGCAGTGAGTTCTGGAACACCGGGGAGCTGTTTTTT. Its translation is CASSEFWNTGELFF. Complete variable domain (other parts from reference TRBV2 and TRBJ2-2): EPEVTQTPSHQVTQMGQEVILRCVPISNHLYFYWYRQILGQKVEFLVSFYNNEISEKSEIFDDQFSVERPDGSNFTLKIRSTKLEDSAMYFCASSEFWNTGELFFGEGSRLTVL.

This clone turned up a few times. The rearrangement joins TRBV29-1 to TRBJ1-4, with D perhaps TRBD1 (6 bases). V shed 7 bases and J shed 2 bases, with 11 bases lying between them. This CDR3 comprises 13 residues. In germline, CDR1 is SQVTM, CDR2 ANQGSEA. CDR3: CSAQGSTNEKLFF. The CDR3 nucleotides are TGCAGCGCTCAGGGGTCGACTAATGAAAAACTGTTTTTT.

The rearrangement uses TRBV19 and TRBJ1-2; D is possibly TRBD1 (5 bases). V lost 8 bases to trimming and J lost 8 bases, with 24 bases between them. The CDR3 is 15 amino acids. The V gene's germline CDR1 is LNHDA and CDR2 SQIVND (reference sequence). CDR3 sequence reads: CASRTGDLTMVGYTF. The CDR3 region has the DNA TGTGCCAGTCGTACGGGGGATCTGACTATGGTAGGCTACACCTTC.

The chain has TRBV6-2 or TRBV6-3 and TRBJ1-6; 9 positions match TRBD1. From germline, CDR1 is MNHEY and CDR2 SVGEGT. The CDR3 is made up of 19 amino acids. V was pared by 6 bases and J by 0 bases, with 12 bases of the junction left unmatched. The CDR3 DNA reads as TGTGCCAGCAGCCCACAGGGACAGGGCCCGAGCTCCTATAATTCACCCCTCCACTTT. Protein: CASSPQGQGPSSYNSPLHF.

The chain carries TRBV7-9 and TRBJ2-7; tentative D call: TRBD2 (6 bases). Deletions cut 0 bases from V and 4 bases from J, with 10 bases between. Germline-derived CDR1 and CDR2 are SEHNR and FQNEAQ (reference sequence). CDR3 size: 14 residues. The CDR3 is CASSLASGVYEQYF. DNA for the CDR3: TGTGCCAGCAGCTTAGCATCGGGGGTTTACGAGCAGTACTTC.

The gene calls are TRBV5-8 and TRBJ1-5, with 7 positions matching TRBD1. The CDR3 totals 15 residues. V lost 2 bases to trimming and J lost 2 bases; unmatched junction nucleotides: 4. Germline V gene lookup returns CDR1 SGHTS and CDR2 YDEGEE. This CDR3 is CASSFTGVGNQPQHF. Here the CDR3 DNA reads TGTGCCAGCAGCTTTACAGGGGTTGGCAATCAGCCCCAGCATTTT.

The gene calls are TRBV27 and TRBJ2-7, with TRBD1 identical over 8 bases. Germline assignment: CDR1 MNHEY and CDR2 SMNVEV (reference sequence). The V segment lost 7 bases and the J segment 4 bases; nucleotides outside the gene matches: 9. The CDR3 totals 14 residues. For the CDR3, the DNA is TGTGCCAGCACCCGGACAGGGCCAAGGTACGAGCAGTACTTC. Its translation: CASTRTGPRYEQYF.

The genes are TRBV4-3 and TRBJ1-1; 7 bases map to TRBD1. J was trimmed by 0 bases and V by 3 bases; bases with no gene match: 13. The CDR3 is made up of 18 amino acids. Germline V gene lookup returns CDR1 LGHNA and CDR2 YSLEER. The CDR3 nucleotides read TGCGCCAGCAGCCACCCCAAAGGGGGCCGGTGGGTGAACACTGAAGCTTTCTTT. Translated, it gives CASSHPKGGRWVNTEAFF.